This TCR beta chain derives from a study of cytomegalovirus exposure and HLA in healthy donors (dated by TCRdb to 2017 to 2019). About the study as a whole: An earlier analysis of several hundred of the donors reported 250 to 350 Gb of sequence data and 117 million unique TCR beta sequences from 150 million to 200 million T cells. Roughly 300 gigabases of sequencing data and approximately 85 million unique TCR sequences were included in an early release covering about 700 HLA-typed donors. The genetic ancestry cluster associated with self-reported Caucasian donors included about 84% of the 398 genotyped donors. The study aimed to test whether signatures of past pathogen exposure could be identified by cataloging public T cell receptors. The study profiled the T cell repertoires of under 850 subjects by immunosequencing and related them to cytomegalovirus serostatus. A separate validation cohort of about 110 different subjects was used in addition to the roughly 720-subject first cohort. To predict cytomegalovirus infection status, the study brought together high-throughput TCR immunosequencing, statistical association of individual TCRs with disease status, and machine learning. In a later analysis, previously published TCR beta repertoires from several hundred donors were re-analyzed and high-resolution HLA genotyping was added so that TCR occurrence patterns could be studied. The later analysis used no new phenotypic data to find candidate immune exposures, relying instead on TCR beta sequences and their occurrence across donors. An earlier analysis of roughly 600 of the donors used high-throughput TCR beta sequencing to judge whether each TCR beta V gene segment behaved as functional or pseudogenic. Donor age, sex, ethnicity and CMV serostatus were collected together with the repertoire data. A later genetic analysis used genome-wide SNP genotypes for 398 of the 666 donors, treating that subset as a discovery cohort. Every discovery cohort repertoire had been produced on one sequencing platform. HLA typing included class I and class II loci at four-digit resolution. The number of donors typed differed by locus, with about 629-640 for A, B, C, DRB1 and DQB1, more than 500 for DQA1, about 610 for DPA1, and 472 for DPB1. Four to six DR-DQ haplotypes were handled as single units for association and clustering, since linkage in the cohort was strong. On average, 235,054 unique TCR beta nucleotide sequences were sequenced per donor among more than 350 genotyped donors of the cohort, with around 19% of those sequences being non-productive.

Based on the germline V gene (reference sequence), the CDR1 and CDR2 sequences are LNHDA and SQIVND. The CDR3 covers 14 residues, taking in both the cysteine and the phenylalanine. The only DNA kept is the CDR3, 42 bases in frame from the first base. Ends trimmed: V by 6 bases, J by 6 bases; bases unmatched to a gene: 11. The cohort comprised approximately 700 healthy bone marrow donors. All cohort members were sampled while nominally healthy, although unrecorded immune exposures were likely present. The donor tested CMV seronegative, placing the donor among the 350 to 400 seronegative members of the cohort. Every donor gave a peripheral blood sample, and the peripheral blood mononuclear cells from that sample were used for TCR beta sequencing. Genomic DNA extraction from the blood cell samples was performed with the Qiagen DNeasy Blood Extraction Kit. General conclusions and limits of the study: The 87-base-pair reads could not distinguish some IMGT-functional V segments, including TRBV6-2 and TRBV6-3, so those segments were excluded. A group of highly shared sequence variants was considered likely to be a technical artifact of the sequencing pipeline. The authors suggested that the approach could potentially be extended to other disease states and immunological phenotypes. Over 15 rarely observed V segments, including chromosome 9 orphons, were excluded from the earlier analysis of about 600 of the donors because counts were too low. Only TCR beta chains were sequenced in this cohort, and the absence of alpha or paired-chain data limited detectable features. According to a later analysis, most CMV-associated TCR beta chains appeared to be HLA-restricted, and the HLA associations seemed to be driven largely by CMV exposure. In a later analysis, HLA-associated TCR beta chains showed more clonal expansion and lower generation probabilities than non-associated chains that were equally common. Because HLA typing was missing for some donors at each locus, association tests included only the typed subset. While some public TCRs were present in many individuals, most TCR sequences turned up only very rarely across donors. In the study, around 150 TCR beta chains were listed as associated with cytomegalovirus. When HLA alleles, especially DR and DQ, strongly co-occurred, attributing TCR associations to individual alleles was difficult. In an earlier analysis of 450 to 750 of the donors, most TCR beta V segments appeared in productive rearrangements about 87% or about 30% of the time, broadly matching IMGT annotations. A further reported finding was that TCR beta sequences accurately predicted the HLA-A and HLA-B alleles for most subjects in the first cohort. A few of the identified cytomegalovirus-associated TCR beta chains were confirmed in vitro to be specific for cytomegalovirus antigens. A later genetic analysis reported fewer N-insertions in productive TCRs among donors in an Asian-associated ancestry cluster than the roughly 700-donor mean. Several of the top co-occurrence clusters appeared to be linked to parvovirus B19, influenza, CMV and Epstein-Barr virus, according to a later analysis. Linkage disequilibrium might explain the correlated functional status among segregating V segments, but an unknown experimental factor could not be ruled out. The presence/absence analyses assumed that sequencing depth was roughly uniform across donors, and that assumption may not be true. An association between a missense DCLRE1C variant and V-gene and J-gene trimming of TCR beta chains was found in a later genetic analysis and replicated in an independent cohort. Specific HLA alleles were associated with more than 15,000 TCR beta sequences at a false discovery rate of 0.05 in a later analysis. Cytomegalovirus status was reported to be diagnosed by the classifier with high specificity and sensitivity in both the original and validation cohorts. According to a later analysis, TCR association rates differed among HLA loci, with DRB1 alleles showing the most associated TCRs and HLA-C alleles showing the fewest. The only immune exposure information available for the cohort was CMV serostatus.

Receptor amplification or capture employed the immunoSEQ multiplex PCR assay. A mixture of 60 forward primers for TCR Vbeta segments and 13 reverse primers for TCR Jbeta segments was used in the multiplex PCR. A multiplex PCR assay on genomic DNA amplified the CDR3 region of rearranged TCR beta genes. On the Illumina HiSeq System, the amplified TCR beta libraries were sequenced as 87-base-pair reads. Regarding the original processing steps: In a later analysis, roughly 80 million unique TCR beta chains were counted across the 690 or so repertoires, and about 10 million of these chains were shared by at least two donors. Raw reads were error-corrected and collapsed into unique sequences by a nearest-neighbor algorithm in which closely related sequences were merged to remove PCR and sequencing errors. CDR3 sequences were aligned to IMGT reference sequences to assign V, D and J gene segments. For a sequence to be retained, a match of at least six nucleotides was required to both a V gene segment and a J gene segment. A rearrangement was called productive if the CDR3 had no stop codons and remained in frame with V and J, and every other rearrangement was called non-productive. CDR3 was defined according to IMGT convention as the region running from the second conserved V-encoded cysteine to the conserved J-encoded phenylalanine. The earlier analysis of a few hundred of the donors excluded any sequence lacking an unambiguous match to a single V gene segment. An earlier analysis of just under 600 of the donors called V segments functional above 56.7% productive rearrangements and segregating when the between-donor standard deviation exceeded 5%. A statistical classification framework was built to diagnose cytomegalovirus status from the catalog of TCR beta chain sequences. A later analysis assigned V and J genes by comparing TCR nucleotide sequences with IMGT/GENE-DB human TR gene sequences. In a later analysis, CDR3 sequences and most-parsimonious VDJ recombination scenarios were assigned using the TCRdist pipeline. A later analysis defined each TCR beta chain by its CDR3 amino acid sequence plus V-gene family, and excluded reads lacking a unique V-gene family. As a way to deal with suspected cross-contamination and a sequencing artifact, a later analysis dropped nearly 600 nucleotide sequences that were highly shared and had low generation probability. For each public chain, a later analysis derived a clonal expansion index from normalized ranks of inferred template counts within each repertoire. In a later analysis, generation probabilities were computed using a VDJ recombination model fitted to out-of-frame rearrangements, and the results were checked against IGoR. Hypergeometric tests were used in a later analysis to score TCR-TCR, TCR-HLA and TCR-CMV co-occurrence, with a repertoire-size bias correction applied to the TCR pairs. False discovery rates were estimated in a later analysis by permuting HLA or CMV assignments 20 times. In a later analysis, co-occurring TCRs were grouped with DBSCAN, and TCRdist sequence similarity was added when clustering was performed within HLA-allele-positive subsets. Repertoires with fewer than 30,000 or more than 120,000 public chains, plus five repertoires with anomalous nucleotide sharing, were excluded from co-occurrence clustering. The source is immuneACCESS, and TCRdb retained only in-frame sequences with V and J called. Part of the clones is not carried over; for the studies checked, unresolved V genes explain less than half of this, and the remainder is unexplained. The V and J calls and the clone size are those of that table, but D and trimming were determined from the DNA. This sample lists approximately 150,000 clones; roughly 80% were detected once. Less than 3.5% of the sample belongs to the ten largest clones.

For this clone: Its target antigen remains unknown. One base away there is no much larger clone; base qualities are not given.

The origin of this receptor is a woman aged 25-40 years in good health and CMV-seronegative. The sequencing sample was made of PBMCs. The chain couples TRBV19 to TRBJ2-7; 7 central nucleotides agree with TRBD1. The CDR3 has the sequence CASSRGSVTGEQYF. The bases are TGTGCCAGTAGCAGGGGGAGCGTTACGGGCGAGCAGTACTTC.